Following are 17 T cell receptor beta chains from one sample sequenced in a study of glioma-infiltrating T cells. The iRepertoire nested amplicon-rescue multiplex PCR amplified TCR alpha and beta CDR3s from RNA. MiXCR, run by TCRdb on the multiplex PCR reads, gives a single entry per CDR3 protein. The sample yields fewer than 90,000 distinct CDR3 sequences, under 30% seen once. Sample: glioma tissue, nonneoplastic brain tissue, or PBMCs (not recorded which). The receptors were gathered from a human donor with low-grade glioma or glioblastoma, undergoing nonglioma brain surgery, or in good health (not recorded which).

This clonotype was picked up many times. This chain links TRBV11-2 with TRBJ1-2; D perhaps matches TRBD1 (6 bases). The length of the CDR3 is 13 residues. The V and J ends lost 0 bases and 7 bases respectively, with 9 bases between them. CDR1 is SGHAT and CDR2 is FQNNGV in the germline V gene. In nucleotides, the CDR3 is TGTGCCAGCAGCTTAGACACAGGGTTTGGCTACACCTTC. It specifies CASSLDTGFGYTF.

Many counts were recorded for this clonotype. The rearrangement uses TRBV6-2 or TRBV6-3 and TRBJ1-1; D possibly corresponds to TRBD1 (6 bases). V dropped 7 bases and J dropped 6 bases, with 15 bases sitting between them. The CDR3 has 13 residues. CDR1 is MNHEY and CDR2 is SVGEGT in the germline V gene. The chain's CDR3 is CASKTGGNAEAFF. DNA for the CDR3: TGTGCCAGCAAGACCGGGGGCAACGCTGAAGCTTTCTTT.

In this sample, this clonotype turned up many times. The V and J genes are TRBV28 and TRBJ1-2; unclear D gene. The ends were cut back, 7 bases at V and 3 bases at J, with 15 bases in the middle. The CDR3 is made up of 14 amino acids. Germline CDR1 and CDR2: MDHEN and SYDVKM. The CDR3 DNA is TGTGCCAGCAATATTCACACGGGGTACTATGGCTACACCTTC. Translating gives CASNIHTGYYGYTF.

This clonotype occurred many times. The chain employs TRBV2 and TRBJ1-2, with 7 positions matching TRBD1. Germline V gene data show CDR1 as SNHLY and CDR2 as FYNNEI. The CDR3 totals 15 residues. V shed 5 bases and J 6 bases; nucleotides not matched to a gene: 12. CDR3 loop: CASSPHTDRDHGYTF. As DNA, the CDR3 is TGTGCCAGCAGTCCTCATACTGACAGGGACCATGGCTACACCTTC.

The V and J genes are TRBV5-1 and TRBJ1-3; D ambiguous. V was trimmed by 1 base and J by 0 bases, leaving 8 bases between them. The CDR3 consists of 15 residues. Germline V gene lookup returns CDR1 SGHRS and CDR2 YFSETQ. The CDR3 here is CASSLIPGSGNTIYF. The CDR3 DNA follows: TGCGCCAGCAGCTTGATCCCGGGCTCTGGAAACACCATATATTTT. The whole variable domain, remainder taken from reference TRBV5-1 and TRBJ1-3, is KAGVTQTPRYLIKTRGQQVTLSCSPISGHRSVSWYQQTPGQGLQFLFEYFSETQRNKGNFPGRFSGRQFSNSRSEMNVSTLELGDSALYLCASSLIPGSGNTIYFGEGSWLTVV.

Note on this clonotype: Being one base from a much bigger clone, this may be a read error. V gene TRBV7-9 combines with J gene TRBJ1-5; D is possibly TRBD1 (5 bases). From germline, CDR1 is SEHNR and CDR2 FQNEAQ (reference sequence). V was pared by 5 bases and J by 0 bases, with 14 bases between. The CDR3 totals 16 residues. DNA for the CDR3: TGTGCCAGCAGCGCCTGGACACGCTATAGCAATCAGCCCCAGCATTTT. It specifies CASSAWTRYSNQPQHF.

As regards this clonotype: This may stem from a read error, because a much larger clone lies one nucleotide away. The chain carries TRBV28 and TRBJ2-2; a weak D match, TRBD2 (6 bases). Germline V lookup: CDR1 MDHEN, CDR2 SYDVKM. The CDR3 is made up of 15 amino acids. CDR3 residues: CTSSIAGSSGGELFF. CDR3 in DNA: TGTACCAGCAGTATTGCCGGGAGCTCGGGCGGGGAGCTGTTTTTT.

CDR3 amino acids: CSVETLTYNEQFF. CDR3 nucleotide sequence: TGCAGCGTTGAAACTCTGACCTACAATGAGCAGTTCTTC. The rearrangement uses TRBV29-1 and TRBJ2-1; no clear D gene. The CDR3 contains 13 residues. Trimming removed 2 bases at V and 2 bases at J, with 7 bases between. Germline lookup yields CDR1 SQVTM and CDR2 ANQGSEA.

There are a few counts of this clonotype. The chain combines TRBV3-1 with TRBJ2-5; D gene unclear. Trimming removed 0 bases at V and 2 bases at J, with 10 bases between. From germline, CDR1 is LGHDT and CDR2 YNNKEL (reference sequence). The CDR3 totals 15 residues. The CDR3: CASSQDTRGQETQYF. The CDR3 nucleotides read TGTGCCAGCAGCCAAGATACCCGAGGACAAGAGACCCAGTACTTC.

The V gene is TRBV27, the J gene TRBJ2-3, with unresolved D. The CDR3 has 15 residues. The germline CDR1 and CDR2 sequences are MNHEY and SMNVEV (reference sequence). V lost 3 bases and J lost 10, with 20 bases in between. CDR3 DNA sequence: TGTGCCAGCAGTTTCCTAGACTCAGAAGCCGATGCGCAGTATTTT. Protein sequence: CASSFLDSEADAQYF.

This clonotype has a count of ten or more. This rearrangement joins TRBV20-1 to TRBJ2-7; no clear D gene. This CDR3 comprises 14 residues. From germline, CDR1 is DFQATT and CDR2 SNEGSKA (reference sequence). Trimming took off 4 bases at V and 1 base at J, with 14 bases between the two ends. The CDR3 nucleotides read TGCAGTGCTAAGGACCCCCTGATATCCTACGAGCAGTACTTC. It is translated as CSAKDPLISYEQYF.

This clonotype was seen only a few times. The rearrangement links TRBV7-6 to TRBJ2-3; tentatively, D is TRBD2 (5 bases). The CDR3 is 14 amino acids. V lost 5 bases and J lost 0, with 9 bases in between. Germline V gene sequence: CDR1 SGHVS, CDR2 FNYEAQ. The CDR3: CASSKPGSTDTQYF. The DNA of the CDR3 is TGTGCCAGCAGCAAACCGGGGAGCACAGATACGCAGTATTTT.

This clonotype came up many times. This chain joins TRBV29-1 and TRBJ2-7; 10 nucleotides agree with TRBD1. CDR1 is SQVTM, CDR2 ANQGSEA, per germline. The trim removed 4 bases at V and 2 bases at J, leaving 2 bases unmatched. CDR3 size: 13 residues. CDR3 region: CSVGDRGAYEQYF. CDR3 nucleotides: TGCAGCGTTGGGGACAGGGGAGCCTACGAGCAGTACTTC.

This clonotype was seen many times. V gene TRBV6-1 combines with J gene TRBJ2-1; D gene ambiguous. In germline, CDR1 is MNHNS, CDR2 SASEGT. This CDR3 region has 13 residues. Between the trimmed V and J ends, which lost 0 bases and 12 bases, there was a span of 12 bases. CDR3 sequence reads: CASSEARLTGQFF. The CDR3 DNA reads TGTGCCAGCAGTGAAGCGCGTCTAACGGGGCAGTTCTTC.

The table lists this clonotype with a few counts. The V call is TRBV5-4, the J call TRBJ1-2; no clear D. The V and J ends lost 0 bases and 3 bases respectively, with 12 bases between them. This CDR3 is 15 amino acids long. Germline CDR1 and CDR2: SGHNT and YYREEE (reference sequence). CDR3: CASSLVDGVDYGYTF. Here the CDR3 DNA reads TGTGCCAGCAGCTTGGTTGATGGAGTTGACTATGGCTACACCTTC. Supplemented by reference TRBV5-4 and TRBJ1-2, the full variable domain reads ETGVTQSPTHLIKTRGQQVTLRCSSQSGHNTVSWYQQALGQGPQFIFQYYREEENGRGNFPPRFSGLQFPNYSSELNVNALELDDSALYLCASSLVDGVDYGYTFGSGTRLTVV.

The chain is built from TRBV5-4 and TRBJ2-5; 16 positions agree with TRBD2. The germline V gene has CDR1 SGHNT and CDR2 YYREEE (reference sequence). With V trimmed by 4 bases and J by 5 bases, 11 bases remained unmatched. The CDR3 contains 18 residues. The CDR3 sequence is CASSVSGTSGRAGETQYF. CDR3 bases: TGTGCCAGCAGCGTTTCCGGGACTAGCGGGAGGGCCGGTGAGACCCAGTACTTC. The entire variable domain, with the rest obtained from reference TRBV5-4 and TRBJ2-5, is as follows: ETGVTQSPTHLIKTRGQQVTLRCSSQSGHNTVSWYQQALGQGPQFIFQYYREEENGRGNFPPRFSGLQFPNYSSELNVNALELDDSALYLCASSVSGTSGRAGETQYFGPGTRLLVL.

As to this clonotype: This clone may be a read error of a much larger clone one base away. The chain links TRBV6-2 or TRBV6-3 to TRBJ2-3, with D perhaps TRBD2 (6 bases). The V gene's germline CDR1 is MNHEY and CDR2 SVGEGT. CDR3 length equals 16 residues. The CDR3 spells CARSSRTGGSTDTQYF. The CDR3 bases are TGTGCCAGAAGTTCCAGGACTGGGGGGTCCACAGATACGCAGTATTTT.